Detailed here is one T cell receptor beta chain. These data come from a study of cytomegalovirus exposure and HLA in healthy donors. The PCR was carried out with 60 Vbeta primers and 13 Jbeta primers. Using immunoSEQ multiplex PCR, the repertoire was profiled, and TCRdb retains in-frame clones only, with some absent. The sample contains about 140,000 clones, approximately 70% of which appear only once. The receptor was isolated from a woman aged 40 to 50 in good health and CMV-seronegative. The sample consisted of PBMCs.

CDR3 region: CASSSPGQQEEQFF. CDR3 coding DNA: TGTGCCAGCAGCTCACCGGGACAGCAAGAAGAGCAGTTCTTC. V gene TRBV7-3 combines with J gene TRBJ2-1; 7 bases align to TRBD1. Looked up from germline, CDR1 is SGHTA and CDR2 is FQGTGA. Losses at the gene ends were 4 bases for V and 10 bases for J; bases not matched to a gene: 10. The CDR3 has 14 amino acids.